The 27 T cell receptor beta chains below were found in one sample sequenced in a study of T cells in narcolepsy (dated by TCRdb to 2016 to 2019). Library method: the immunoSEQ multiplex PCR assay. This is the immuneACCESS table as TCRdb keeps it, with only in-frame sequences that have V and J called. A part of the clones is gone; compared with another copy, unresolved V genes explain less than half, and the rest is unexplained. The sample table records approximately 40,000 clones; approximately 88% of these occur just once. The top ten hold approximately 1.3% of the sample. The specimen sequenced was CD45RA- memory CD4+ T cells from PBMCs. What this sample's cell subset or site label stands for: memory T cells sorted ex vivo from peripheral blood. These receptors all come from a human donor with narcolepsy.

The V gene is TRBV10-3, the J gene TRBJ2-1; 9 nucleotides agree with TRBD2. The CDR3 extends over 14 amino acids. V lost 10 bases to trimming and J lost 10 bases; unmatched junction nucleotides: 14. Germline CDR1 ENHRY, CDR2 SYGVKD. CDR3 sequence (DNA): TGTGCCACCATAAGGGCTAGCGGGGCCCCAGAGCAGTTCTTC. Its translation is CATIRASGAPEQFF.

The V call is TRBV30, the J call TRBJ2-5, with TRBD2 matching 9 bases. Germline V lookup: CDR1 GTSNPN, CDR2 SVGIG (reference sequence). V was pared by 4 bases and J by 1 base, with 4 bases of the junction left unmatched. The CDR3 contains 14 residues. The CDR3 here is CAWKRGRAQETQYF. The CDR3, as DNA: TGTGCCTGGAAGCGCGGGAGGGCCCAAGAGACCCAGTACTTC.

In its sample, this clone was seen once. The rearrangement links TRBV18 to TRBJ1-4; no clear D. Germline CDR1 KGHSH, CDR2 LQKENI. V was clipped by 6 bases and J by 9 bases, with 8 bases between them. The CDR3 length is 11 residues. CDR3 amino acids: CASSSEQKLFF. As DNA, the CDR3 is TGTGCCAGCTCCAGTGAACAAAAACTGTTTTTT.

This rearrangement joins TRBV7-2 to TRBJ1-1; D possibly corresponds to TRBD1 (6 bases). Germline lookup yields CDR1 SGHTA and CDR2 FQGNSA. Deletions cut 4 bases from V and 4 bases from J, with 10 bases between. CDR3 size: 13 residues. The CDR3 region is CASSSRTATEAFF. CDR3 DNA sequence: TGTGCCAGCAGCTCTCGGACAGCCACTGAAGCTTTCTTT.

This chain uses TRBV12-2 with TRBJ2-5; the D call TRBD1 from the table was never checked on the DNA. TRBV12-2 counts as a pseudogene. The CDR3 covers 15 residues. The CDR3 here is CASRLRTGGVETQYF. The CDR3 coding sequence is TGTGCAAGTCGCTTAAGGACAGGGGGCGTAGAGACCCAGTACTTC.

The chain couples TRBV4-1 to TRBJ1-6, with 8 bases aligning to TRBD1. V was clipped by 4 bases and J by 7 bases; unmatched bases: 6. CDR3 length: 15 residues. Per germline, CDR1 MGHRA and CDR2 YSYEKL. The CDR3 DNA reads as TGCGCCAGCAGCCCACCGGGACAGGAAAATTCACCCCTCCACTTT. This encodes CASSPPGQENSPLHF.

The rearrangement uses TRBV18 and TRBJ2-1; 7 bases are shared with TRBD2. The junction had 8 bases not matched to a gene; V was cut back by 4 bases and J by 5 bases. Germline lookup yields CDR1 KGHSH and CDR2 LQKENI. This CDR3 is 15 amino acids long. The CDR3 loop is CASSRGSGGNNEQFF. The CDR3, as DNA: TGTGCCAGCTCACGGGGTTCGGGAGGTAACAATGAGCAGTTCTTC.

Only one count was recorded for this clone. The CDR3 nucleotides read TGCGCCAGCAGCCAAGATCTTCCGGGTTTGGGCGGGGAGCTGTTTTTT. This codes for CASSQDLPGLGGELFF. The chain links TRBV4-3 to TRBJ2-2; the D is unclear. The V gene lost 0 bases and the J gene lost 7 bases, with 15 bases spanning the gap. The CDR3 consists of 16 residues. Germline V gene data show CDR1 as LGHNA and CDR2 as YSLEER.

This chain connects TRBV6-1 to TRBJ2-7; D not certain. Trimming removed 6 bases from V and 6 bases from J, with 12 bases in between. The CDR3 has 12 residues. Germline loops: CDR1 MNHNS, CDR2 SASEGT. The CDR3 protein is CASRPVVGEQYF. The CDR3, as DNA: TGTGCCAGCAGGCCAGTTGTGGGCGAGCAGTACTTC.

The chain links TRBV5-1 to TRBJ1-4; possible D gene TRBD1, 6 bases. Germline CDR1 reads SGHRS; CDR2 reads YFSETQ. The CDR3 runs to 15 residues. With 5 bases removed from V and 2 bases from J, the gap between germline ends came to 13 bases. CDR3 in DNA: TGCGCCAGCAGAAGCCGGGACACCACTAATGAAAAACTGTTTTTT. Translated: CASRSRDTTNEKLFF.

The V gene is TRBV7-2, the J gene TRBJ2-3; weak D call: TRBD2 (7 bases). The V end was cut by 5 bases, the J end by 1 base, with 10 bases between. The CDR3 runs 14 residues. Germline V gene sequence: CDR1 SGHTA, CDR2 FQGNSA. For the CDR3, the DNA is TGTGCCAGCAGCGGGGGGGCCGGCACAGATACGCAGTATTTT. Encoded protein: CASSGGAGTDTQYF.

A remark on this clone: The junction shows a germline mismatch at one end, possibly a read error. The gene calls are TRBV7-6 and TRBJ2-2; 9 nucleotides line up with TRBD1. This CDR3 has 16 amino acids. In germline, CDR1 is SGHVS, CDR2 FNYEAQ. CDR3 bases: TGTGCCAGCAGCCGTACGGACAGGGGAATCACCGGGGGGCTGTTTTTT. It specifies CASSRTDRGITGGLFF. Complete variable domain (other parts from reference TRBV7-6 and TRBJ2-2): GAGVSQSPRYKVTKRGQDVALRCDPISGHVSLYWYRQALGQGPEFLTYFNYEAQQDKSGLPNDRFSAERPEGSISTLTIQRTEQRDSAMYRCASSRTDRGITGGLFFGEGSRLTVL.

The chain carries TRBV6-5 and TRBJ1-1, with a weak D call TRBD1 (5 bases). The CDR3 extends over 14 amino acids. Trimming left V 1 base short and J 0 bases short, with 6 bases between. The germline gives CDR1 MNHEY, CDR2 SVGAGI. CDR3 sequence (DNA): TGTGCCAGCAGTTACTGGGGGATGAACACTGAAGCTTTCTTT. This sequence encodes CASSYWGMNTEAFF.

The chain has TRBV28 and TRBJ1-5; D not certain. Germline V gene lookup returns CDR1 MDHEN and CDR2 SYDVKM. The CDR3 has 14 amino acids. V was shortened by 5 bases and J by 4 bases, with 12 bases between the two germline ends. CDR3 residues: CASSLSQSNQPQHF. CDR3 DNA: TGTGCCAGCAGTCTCAGTCAGAGTAATCAGCCCCAGCATTTT.

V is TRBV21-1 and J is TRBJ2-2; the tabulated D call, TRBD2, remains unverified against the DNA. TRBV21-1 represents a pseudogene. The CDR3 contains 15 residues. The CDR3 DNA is TGTGCCATAAAGGCTAGCGCCCCTAGCACCGGGGAGCTGTTTTTT. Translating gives CAIKASAPSTGELFF.

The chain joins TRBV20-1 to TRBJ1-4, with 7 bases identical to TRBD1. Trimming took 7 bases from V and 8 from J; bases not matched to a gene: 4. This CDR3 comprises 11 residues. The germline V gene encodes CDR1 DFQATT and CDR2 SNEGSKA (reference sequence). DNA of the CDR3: TGCAGTGTAGGGGGCAGAGAAAAACTGTTTTTT. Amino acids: CSVGGREKLFF.

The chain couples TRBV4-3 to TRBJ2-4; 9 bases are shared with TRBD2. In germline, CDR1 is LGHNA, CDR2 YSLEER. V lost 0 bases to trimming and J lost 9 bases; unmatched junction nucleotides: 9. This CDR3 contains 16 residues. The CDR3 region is CASSQEPLAGMSIQYF. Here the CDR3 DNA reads TGCGCCAGCAGCCAAGAACCCCTAGCGGGGATGAGCATTCAGTACTTC.

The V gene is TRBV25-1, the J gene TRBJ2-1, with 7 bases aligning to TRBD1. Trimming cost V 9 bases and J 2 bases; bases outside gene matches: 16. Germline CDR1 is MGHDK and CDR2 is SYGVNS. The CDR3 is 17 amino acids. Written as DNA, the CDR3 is TGTGCCAGGGAAGCCTTAACAGGGGCCGCTACCTACAATGAGCAGTTCTTC. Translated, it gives CAREALTGAATYNEQFF.

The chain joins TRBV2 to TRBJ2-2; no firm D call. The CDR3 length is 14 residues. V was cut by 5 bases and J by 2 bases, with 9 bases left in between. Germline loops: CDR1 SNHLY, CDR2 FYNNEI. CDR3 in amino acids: CASSSMANTGELFF. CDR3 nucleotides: TGTGCCAGCAGTTCCATGGCTAACACCGGGGAGCTGTTTTTT.

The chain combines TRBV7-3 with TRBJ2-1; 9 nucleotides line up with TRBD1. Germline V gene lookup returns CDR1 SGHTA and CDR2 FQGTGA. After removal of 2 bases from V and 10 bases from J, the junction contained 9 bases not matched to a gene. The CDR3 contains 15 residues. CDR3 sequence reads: CASSLSGTGWNEQFF. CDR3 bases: TGTGCCAGCAGCTTATCCGGGACAGGGTGGAACGAGCAGTTCTTC. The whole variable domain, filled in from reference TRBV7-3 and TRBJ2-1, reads GAGVSQTPSNKVTEKGKYVELRCDPISGHTALYWYRQSLGQGPEFLIYFQGTGAADDSGLPNDRFFAVRPEGSVSTLKIQRTERGDSAVYLCASSLSGTGWNEQFFGPGTRLTVL.

The CDR3 reads CASSIEGQLAVHTDTQYF. In nucleotides, the CDR3 is TGTGCCAGTAGTATAGAGGGGCAGCTAGCGGTTCACACAGATACGCAGTATTTT. The chain has TRBV19 and TRBJ2-3, with 7 bases fitting TRBD2. The CDR3 is 18 amino acids. Germline CDR1 and CDR2: LNHDA and SQIVND (reference sequence). Trimming took 0 bases from V and 2 from J; bases not matched to a gene: 11.

This chain's CDR3 is CASSIIAGGSYEQYF. For the CDR3, the DNA is TGTGCCAGTAGTATAATAGCGGGAGGGTCCTACGAGCAGTACTTC. J is TRBJ2-5 and V is TRBV19, with TRBD2 matching 11 bases. The assigned J gene may be wrong: the sequence end matches TRBJ2-7 better. This CDR3 has 15 amino acids. Per the germline V gene, CDR1 is LNHDA and CDR2 is SQIVND (reference sequence).

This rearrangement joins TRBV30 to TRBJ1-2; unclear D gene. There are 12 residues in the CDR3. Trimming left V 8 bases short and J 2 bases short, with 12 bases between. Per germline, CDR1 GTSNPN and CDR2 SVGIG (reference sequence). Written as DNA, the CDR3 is TGTGCCAGCAGAGGCGGGAACTATGGCTACACCTTC. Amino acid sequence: CASRGGNYGYTF. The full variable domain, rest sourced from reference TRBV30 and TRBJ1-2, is SQTIHQWPATLVQPVGSPLSLECTVEGTSNPNLYWYRQAAGRGLQLLFYSVGIGQISSEVPQNLSASRPQDRQFILSSKKLLLSDSGFYLCASRGGNYGYTFGSGTRLTVV.

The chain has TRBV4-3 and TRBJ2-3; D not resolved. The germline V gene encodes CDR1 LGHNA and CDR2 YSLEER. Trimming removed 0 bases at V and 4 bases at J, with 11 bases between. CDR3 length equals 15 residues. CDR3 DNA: TGCGCCAGCAGCCAAGATGAAACGACGGCAGATACGCAGTATTTT. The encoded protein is CASSQDETTADTQYF.

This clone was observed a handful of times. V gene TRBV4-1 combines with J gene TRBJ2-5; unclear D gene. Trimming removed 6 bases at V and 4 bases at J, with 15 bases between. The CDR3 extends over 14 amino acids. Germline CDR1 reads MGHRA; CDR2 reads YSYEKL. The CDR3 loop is CASSREVARETQYF. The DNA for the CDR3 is TGCGCCAGCAGTCGAGAAGTAGCCAGAGAGACCCAGTACTTC.

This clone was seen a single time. As DNA, the CDR3 is TGCAGCGTTGAATTACAGGGGGCGTTAAATGAAAAACTGTTTTTT. This sequence encodes CSVELQGALNEKLFF. The V and J genes are TRBV29-1 and TRBJ1-4; 9 positions match TRBD1. Per germline, CDR1 SQVTM and CDR2 ANQGSEA. J was trimmed by 5 bases and V by 2 bases; bases with no gene match: 6. This CDR3 has 15 residues.

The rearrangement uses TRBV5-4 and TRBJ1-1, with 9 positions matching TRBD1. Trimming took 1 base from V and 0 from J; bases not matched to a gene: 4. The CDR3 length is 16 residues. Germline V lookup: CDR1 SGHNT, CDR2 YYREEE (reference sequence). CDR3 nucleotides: TGTGCCAGCAGCTTGCCGAGGACAGGGGTGAACACTGAAGCTTTCTTT. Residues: CASSLPRTGVNTEAFF.